The rows below give T cell receptor beta chains drawn from one sample of a study of response to subunit inactivated influenza vaccine. TCRdb independently ran MiXCR on the RT-PCR reads; one entry per CDR3 protein. Of around 580,000 distinct CDR3 sequences in the sample, approximately 15% were seen once. This material consisted of PBMCs from blood, taken 12 days after vaccination. These receptors came from a man in his fifties or sixties who received an inactivated influenza vaccine. The CDR3 runs from the conserved cysteine through the conserved F or W. A D gene is named only where the DNA matches it firmly. Clone size is not always given. Where it is, it says once, few, many or a class for expanded clones.

NA	TRBJ1-1	TRBV6-1	NA	TGTGCCAGCCGCAAGGTACGGTACACTGAAGCTTTCTTT	CASRKVRYTEAFF
few	TRBJ2-7	TRBV10-3	TRBD2	TGTGCCATCGGGACTAGCGGGACCTACGAGCAGTACTTC	CAIGTSGTYEQYF
few	TRBJ2-5	TRBV5-1	NA	TGCGCCAGCAGCTTGGAAGGGACGGAGAAAGAGACCCAGTACTTC	CASSLEGTEKETQYF
NA	TRBJ2-7	TRBV2	NA	TGTGCCAGCAGTGAAGCGGTAGGGGGCTACGAGCAGTACTTC	CASSEAVGGYEQYF
few	TRBJ1-1	TRBV9	NA	TGTGCCAGCAGCGTGGACAGCCGTCGGAACACTGAAGCTTTCTTT	CASSVDSRRNTEAFF
few	TRBJ1-4	TRBV6-6	NA	TGTGCCAGCAGTTACTCGATTGAAAAACTGTTTTTT	CASSYSIEKLFF
few	TRBJ1-6	TRBV7-8	NA	TGTGCCAGCAGCTTCAGCGGAATGAATTCACCCCTCCACTTT	CASSFSGMNSPLHF
few	TRBJ2-3	TRBV7-8	NA	TGTGCCAGCAGCCAAGGGGGACGGACTGCCCGGGATACGCAGTATTTT	CASSQGGRTARDTQYF
few	TRBJ1-2	TRBV5-1	TRBD1	TGCGCCAGCAGCTTGGATGGGACAGGGGGATATGGCTACACCTTC	CASSLDGTGGYGYTF
NA	TRBJ2-5	TRBV28	TRBD2	TGTGCCAGCAGGGGGACTAGGCGGGGTCAAGAGACCCAGTACTTC	CASRGTRRGQETQYF
NA	TRBJ2-1	TRBV6-4	NA	TGTGCCAGCAGCGCCACGTACTACAATGAGCAGTTCTTC	CASSATYYNEQFF